This T cell receptor beta chain was obtained from a study of T-cell reconstitution after alpha-beta-depleted transplantation in children. Germline V gives CDR1 LNHNV, CDR2 YYDKDF (reference sequence). This CDR3 contains 14 residues. The ends lost 3 bases at V and 2 bases at J; junction bases unmatched: 2. Unique molecular identifiers were incorporated when the TCRbeta library was constructed. TCRdb reprocessed the PCR reads with MiXCR, giving one entry per CDR3 protein. The sample comprises fewer than 200,000 distinct CDR3 sequences, more than 6.5% of which are singletons, and around 2.7% rests with the top ten.

The sequence was collected from a human donor who donated a stem cell graft to a child with Wiskott-Aldrich syndrome. This material consisted of PBMCs from the stem cell graft donor, taken from the stem cell graft. The J gene is TRBJ1-2, the V gene TRBV15; 8 nucleotides agree with TRBD1. CDR3 in amino acids: CATSRAGGNYGYTF. The CDR3 nucleotides are TGTGCCACCAGCAGGGCAGGGGGCAACTATGGCTACACCTTC.